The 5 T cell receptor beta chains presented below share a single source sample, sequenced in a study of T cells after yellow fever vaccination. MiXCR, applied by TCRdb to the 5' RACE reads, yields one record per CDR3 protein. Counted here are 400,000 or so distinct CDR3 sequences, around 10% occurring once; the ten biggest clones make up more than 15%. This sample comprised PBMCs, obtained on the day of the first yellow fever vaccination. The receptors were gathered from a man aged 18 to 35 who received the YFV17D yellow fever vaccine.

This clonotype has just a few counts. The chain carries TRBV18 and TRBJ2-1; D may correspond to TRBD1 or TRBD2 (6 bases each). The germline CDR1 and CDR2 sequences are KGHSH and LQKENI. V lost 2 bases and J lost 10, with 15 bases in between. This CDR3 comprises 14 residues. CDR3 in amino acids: CASSPALGGREQFF. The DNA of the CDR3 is TGTGCCAGCTCACCAGCCCTCGGGGGCCGGGAGCAGTTCTTC.

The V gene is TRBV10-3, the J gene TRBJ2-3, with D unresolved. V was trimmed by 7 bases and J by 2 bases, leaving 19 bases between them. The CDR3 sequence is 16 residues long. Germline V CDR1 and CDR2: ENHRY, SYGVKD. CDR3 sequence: CAIKRADQPYTDTQYF. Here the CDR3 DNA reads TGTGCCATCAAACGGGCAGACCAACCCTACACAGATACGCAGTATTTT.

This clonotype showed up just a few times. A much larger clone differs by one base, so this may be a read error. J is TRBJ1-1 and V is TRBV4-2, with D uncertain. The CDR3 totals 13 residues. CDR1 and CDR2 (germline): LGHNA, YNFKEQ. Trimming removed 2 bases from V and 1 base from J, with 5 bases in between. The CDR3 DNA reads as TGTGCCAGCAGCCAAAGGGCGAACACTGAAGCTTTCTTT. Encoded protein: CASSQRANTEAFF.

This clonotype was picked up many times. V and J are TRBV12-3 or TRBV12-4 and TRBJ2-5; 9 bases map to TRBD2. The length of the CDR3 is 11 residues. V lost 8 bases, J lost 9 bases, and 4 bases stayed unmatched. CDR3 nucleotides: TGTGCCAGCTGGAGCGGGGGGCCCCAGTACTTC. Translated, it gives CASWSGGPQYF.

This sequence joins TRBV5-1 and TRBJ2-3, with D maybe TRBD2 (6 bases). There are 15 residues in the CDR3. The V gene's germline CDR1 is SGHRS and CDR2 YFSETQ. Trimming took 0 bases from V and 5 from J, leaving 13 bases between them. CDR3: CASSLEVRAGDTQYF. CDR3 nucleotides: TGCGCCAGCAGCTTGGAGGTACGAGCGGGAGATACGCAGTATTTT.